This record concerns one T cell receptor beta chain sequence. The antigen is not known. Profiling relied on immunoSEQ multiplex PCR, and the TCRdb table lists in-frame clones only, not all of them. The profile shows about 2.2 million clones, approximately 92% of them singletons. In the naive CD8 group, cells lacked CD45RO and were positively selected for CCR7, so terminally differentiated effector memory CD45RA+ cells were left out. Germline lookup yields CDR1 SEHNR and CDR2 FQNEAQ (reference sequence). Trimming pared 2 bases from V and 2 bases from J, leaving 11 bases between. The CDR3 extends over 15 amino acids. The sample is drawn from a study of shared clonotypes between healthy human individuals. Overall study results and limits: Rarefaction demonstrated incomplete sorted-subset sequencing despite large depth.

The chain links TRBV7-9 to TRBJ2-3; no firm D call. The sample consisted of naive CD8+ T cells from PBMCs. This clonotype originated in a young man in good health. Some clones in this sample may be carry-over from other donors' samples. This CDR3 reads CASSLFVNDTDTQYF. The CDR3 coding sequence is TGTGCCAGCAGCTTATTCGTAAATGACACAGATACGCAGTATTTT. The full variable domain, completed using reference TRBV7-9 and TRBJ2-3, is DTGVSQNPRHKITKRGQNVTFRCDPISEHNRLYWYRQTLGQGPEFLTYFQNEAQLEKSRLLSDRFSAERPKGSFSTLEIQRTEQGDSAMYLCASSLFVNDTDTQYFGPGTRLTVL.